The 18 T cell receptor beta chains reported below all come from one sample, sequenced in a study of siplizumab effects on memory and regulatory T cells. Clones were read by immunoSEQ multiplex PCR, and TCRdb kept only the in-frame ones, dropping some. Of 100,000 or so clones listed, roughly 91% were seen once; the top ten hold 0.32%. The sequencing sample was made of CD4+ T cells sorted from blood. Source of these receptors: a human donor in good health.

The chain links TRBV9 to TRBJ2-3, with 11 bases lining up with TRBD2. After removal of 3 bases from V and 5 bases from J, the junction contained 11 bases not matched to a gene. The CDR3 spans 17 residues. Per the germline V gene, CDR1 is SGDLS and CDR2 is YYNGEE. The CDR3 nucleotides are TGTGCCAGCAGCGGCGGGGGGCTAGCGGGAGGTGGAGATACGCAGTATTTT. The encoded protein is CASSGGGLAGGGDTQYF.

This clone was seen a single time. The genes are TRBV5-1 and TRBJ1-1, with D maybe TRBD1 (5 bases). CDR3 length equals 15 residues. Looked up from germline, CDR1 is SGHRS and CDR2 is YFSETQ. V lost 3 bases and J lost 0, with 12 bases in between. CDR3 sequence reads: CASSWDQIMNTEAFF. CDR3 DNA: TGCGCCAGCAGCTGGGACCAAATAATGAACACTGAAGCTTTCTTT. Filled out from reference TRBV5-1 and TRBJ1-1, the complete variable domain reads KAGVTQTPRYLIKTRGQQVTLSCSPISGHRSVSWYQQTPGQGLQFLFEYFSETQRNKGNFPGRFSGRQFSNSRSEMNVSTLELGDSALYLCASSWDQIMNTEAFFGQGTRLTVV.

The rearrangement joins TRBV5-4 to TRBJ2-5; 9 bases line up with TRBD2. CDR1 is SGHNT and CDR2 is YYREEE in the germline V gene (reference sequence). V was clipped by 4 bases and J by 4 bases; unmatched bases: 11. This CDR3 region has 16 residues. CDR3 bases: TGTGCCAGCAGCCCGGGGGGGGGACTAGCCGCAGAGACCCAGTACTTC. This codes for CASSPGGGLAAETQYF.

CDR3 nucleotides: TGTGCCAGCTCACTGCAGACTAGACACTCTGGGGCCAACGTCCTGACTTTC. Residues: CASSLQTRHSGANVLTF. V usage is TRBV18 and J usage is TRBJ2-6; possibly TRBD2 for D (6 bases). This CDR3 is built from 17 residues. Germline CDR1 KGHSH, CDR2 LQKENI. Trimming removed 4 bases at V and 0 bases at J, with 13 bases between. Full variable domain (rest looked up from reference TRBV18 and TRBJ2-6): NAGVMQNPRHLVRRRGQEARLRCSPMKGHSHVYWYRQLPEEGLKFMVYLQKENIIDESGMPKERFSAEFPKEGPSILRIQQVVRGDSAAYFCASSLQTRHSGANVLTFGAGSRLTVL.

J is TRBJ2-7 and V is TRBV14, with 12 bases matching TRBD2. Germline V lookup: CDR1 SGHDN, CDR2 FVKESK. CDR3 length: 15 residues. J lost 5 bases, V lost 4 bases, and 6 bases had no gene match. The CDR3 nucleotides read TGTGCCAGCAGCCGACCGGGACTAGCGGGCCACGAGCAGTACTTC. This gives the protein CASSRPGLAGHEQYF.

For the CDR3, the DNA is TGTGCCAGCAGTCCCTGGACAGGCTCTGGGGCCAACGTCCTGACTTTC. Protein product: CASSPWTGSGANVLTF. The chain recombines TRBV27 with TRBJ2-6; 7 bases match TRBD1. The CDR3 is made up of 16 amino acids. The germline V gene encodes CDR1 MNHEY and CDR2 SMNVEV (reference sequence). Trimming cost V 5 bases and J 0 bases; bases outside gene matches: 4.

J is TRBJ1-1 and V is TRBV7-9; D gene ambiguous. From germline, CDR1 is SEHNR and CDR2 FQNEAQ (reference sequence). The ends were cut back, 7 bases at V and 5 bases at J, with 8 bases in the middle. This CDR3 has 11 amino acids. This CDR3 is CASTQSTEAFF. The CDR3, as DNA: TGTGCCAGCACCCAGAGTACTGAAGCTTTCTTT.

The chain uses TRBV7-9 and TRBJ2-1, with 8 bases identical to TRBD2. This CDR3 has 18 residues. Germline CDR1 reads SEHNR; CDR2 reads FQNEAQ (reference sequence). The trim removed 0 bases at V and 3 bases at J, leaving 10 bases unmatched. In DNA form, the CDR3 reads TGTGCCAGCAGCTTAGCGACCGTCGGGAGGGCCGTCTACAATGAGCAGTTCTTC. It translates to CASSLATVGRAVYNEQFF.

This CDR3 is CASSKRVRQARPNPGNTIYF. For the CDR3, the DNA is TGCGCCAGCAGCAAAAGGGTTCGGCAGGCTCGACCAAACCCTGGAAACACCATATATTTT. This chain links TRBV4-1 with TRBJ1-3; unclear D gene. V lost 5 bases, J lost 2 bases, and 28 bases lay in between. Germline CDR1 MGHRA, CDR2 YSYEKL. CDR3 length: 20 amino acids.

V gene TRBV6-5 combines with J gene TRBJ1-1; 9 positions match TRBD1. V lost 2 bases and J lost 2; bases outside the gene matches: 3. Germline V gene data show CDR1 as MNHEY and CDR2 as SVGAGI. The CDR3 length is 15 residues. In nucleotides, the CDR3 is TGTGCCAGCAGTTACACAGGGGGCCGCAACACTGAAGCTTTCTTT. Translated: CASSYTGGRNTEAFF.

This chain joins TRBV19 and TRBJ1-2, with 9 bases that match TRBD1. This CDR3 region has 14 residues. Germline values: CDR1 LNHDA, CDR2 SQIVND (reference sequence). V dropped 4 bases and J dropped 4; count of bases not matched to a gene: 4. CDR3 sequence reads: CASSTPGQGYGYTF. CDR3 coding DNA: TGTGCCAGTAGTACACCGGGACAGGGCTATGGCTACACCTTC.

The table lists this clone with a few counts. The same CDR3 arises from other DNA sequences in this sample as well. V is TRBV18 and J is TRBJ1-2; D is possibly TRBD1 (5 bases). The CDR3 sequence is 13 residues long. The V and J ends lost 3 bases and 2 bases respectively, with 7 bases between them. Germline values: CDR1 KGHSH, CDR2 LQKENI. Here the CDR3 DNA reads TGTGCCAGCTCACCTGACAGAAACTATGGCTACACCTTC. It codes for CASSPDRNYGYTF. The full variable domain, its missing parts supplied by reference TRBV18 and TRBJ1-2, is NAGVMQNPRHLVRRRGQEARLRCSPMKGHSHVYWYRQLPEEGLKFMVYLQKENIIDESGMPKERFSAEFPKEGPSILRIQQVVRGDSAAYFCASSPDRNYGYTFGSGTRLTVV.

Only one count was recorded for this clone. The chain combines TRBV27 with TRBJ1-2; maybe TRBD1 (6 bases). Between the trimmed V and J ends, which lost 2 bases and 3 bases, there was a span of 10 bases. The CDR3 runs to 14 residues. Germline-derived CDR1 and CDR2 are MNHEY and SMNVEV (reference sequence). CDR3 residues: CASSLNPGDYGYTF. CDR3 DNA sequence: TGTGCCAGCAGTTTAAACCCAGGGGACTATGGCTACACCTTC.

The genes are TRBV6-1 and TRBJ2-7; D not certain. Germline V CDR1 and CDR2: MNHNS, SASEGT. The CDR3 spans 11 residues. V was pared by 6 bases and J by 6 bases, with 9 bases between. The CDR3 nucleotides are TGTGCCAGCAGGCAGAGGAGCGAGCAGTACTTC. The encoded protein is CASRQRSEQYF.

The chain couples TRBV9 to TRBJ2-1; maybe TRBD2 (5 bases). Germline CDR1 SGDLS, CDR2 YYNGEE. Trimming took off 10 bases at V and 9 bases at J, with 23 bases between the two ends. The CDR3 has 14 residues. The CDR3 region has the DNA TGTGCCTCGGGGTCATGGATCAAGCCGGCTGAGCAGTTCTTC. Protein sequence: CASGSWIKPAEQFF.

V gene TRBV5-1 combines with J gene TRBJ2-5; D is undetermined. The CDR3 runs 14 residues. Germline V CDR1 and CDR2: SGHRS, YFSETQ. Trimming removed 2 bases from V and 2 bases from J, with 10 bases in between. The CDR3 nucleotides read TGCGCCAGCAGCTTTGGAACAGTTCAAGAGACCCAGTACTTC. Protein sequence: CASSFGTVQETQYF.

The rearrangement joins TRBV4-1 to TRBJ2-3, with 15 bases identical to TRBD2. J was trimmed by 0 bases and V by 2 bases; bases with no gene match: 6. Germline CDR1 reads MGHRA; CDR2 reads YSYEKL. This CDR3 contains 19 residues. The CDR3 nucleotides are TGCGCCAGCAGCCAAACGGGACTAGCGGGGGGCCCTAGCACAGATACGCAGTATTTT. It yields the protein CASSQTGLAGGPSTDTQYF.

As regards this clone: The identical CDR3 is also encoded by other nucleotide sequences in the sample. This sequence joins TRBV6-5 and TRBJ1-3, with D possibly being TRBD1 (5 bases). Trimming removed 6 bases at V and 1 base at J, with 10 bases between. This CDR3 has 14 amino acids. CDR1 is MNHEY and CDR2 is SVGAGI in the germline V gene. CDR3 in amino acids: CASSSQGSGNTIYF. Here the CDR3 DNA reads TGTGCCAGCAGCAGCCAGGGTTCTGGAAACACCATATATTTT.